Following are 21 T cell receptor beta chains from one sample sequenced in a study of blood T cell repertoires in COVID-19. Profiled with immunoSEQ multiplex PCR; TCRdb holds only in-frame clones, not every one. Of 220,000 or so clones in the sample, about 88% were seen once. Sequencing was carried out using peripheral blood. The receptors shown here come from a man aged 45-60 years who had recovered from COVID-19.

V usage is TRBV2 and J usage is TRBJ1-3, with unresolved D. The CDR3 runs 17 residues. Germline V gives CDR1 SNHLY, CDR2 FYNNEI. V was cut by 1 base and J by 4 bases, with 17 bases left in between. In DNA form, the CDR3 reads TGTGCCAGCAGTGAAGGTCCAAGAGGCCTGATCGGAAACACCATATATTTT. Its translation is CASSEGPRGLIGNTIYF.

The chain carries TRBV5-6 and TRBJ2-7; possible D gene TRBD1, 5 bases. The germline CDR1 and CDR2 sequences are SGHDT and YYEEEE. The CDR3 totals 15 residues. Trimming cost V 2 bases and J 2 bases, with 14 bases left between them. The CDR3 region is CASSFFLGPTYEQYF. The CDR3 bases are TGTGCCAGCAGCTTCTTTTTGGGGCCGACCTACGAGCAGTACTTC.

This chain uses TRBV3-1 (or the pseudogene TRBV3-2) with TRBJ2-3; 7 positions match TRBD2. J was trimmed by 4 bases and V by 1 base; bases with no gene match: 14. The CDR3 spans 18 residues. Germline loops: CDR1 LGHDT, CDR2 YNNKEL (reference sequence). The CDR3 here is CASSQGAPHGRRADTQYF. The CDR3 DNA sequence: TGTGCCAGCAGCCAAGGTGCCCCTCACGGGAGGAGGGCAGATACGCAGTATTTT.

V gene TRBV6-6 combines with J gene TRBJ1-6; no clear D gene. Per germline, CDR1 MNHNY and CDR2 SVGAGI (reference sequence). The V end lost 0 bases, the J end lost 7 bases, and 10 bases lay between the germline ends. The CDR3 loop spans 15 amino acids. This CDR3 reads CASSYSGERNSPLHF. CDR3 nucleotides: TGTGCCAGCAGTTACTCCGGGGAGAGGAATTCACCCCTCCACTTT.

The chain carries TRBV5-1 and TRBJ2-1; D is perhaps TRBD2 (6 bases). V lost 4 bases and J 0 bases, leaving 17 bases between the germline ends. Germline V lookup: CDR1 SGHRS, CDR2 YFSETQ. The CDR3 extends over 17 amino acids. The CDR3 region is CASSGSGVGSSYNEQFF. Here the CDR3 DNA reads TGCGCCAGCAGCGGATCGGGAGTGGGGAGCTCCTACAATGAGCAGTTCTTC.

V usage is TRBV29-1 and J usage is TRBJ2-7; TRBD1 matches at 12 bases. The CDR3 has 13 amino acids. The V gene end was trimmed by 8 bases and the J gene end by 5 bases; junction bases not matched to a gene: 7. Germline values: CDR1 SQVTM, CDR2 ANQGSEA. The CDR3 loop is CSTTGTGGHEQYF. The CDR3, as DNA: TGCAGCACAACCGGGACAGGGGGCCACGAGCAGTACTTC.

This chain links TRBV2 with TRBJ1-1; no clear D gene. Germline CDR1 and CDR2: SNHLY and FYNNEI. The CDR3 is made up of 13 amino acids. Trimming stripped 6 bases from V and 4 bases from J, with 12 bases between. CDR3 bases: TGTGCCAGCAGGGGAAGGAGGAGCACTGAAGCTTTCTTT. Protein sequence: CASRGRRSTEAFF.

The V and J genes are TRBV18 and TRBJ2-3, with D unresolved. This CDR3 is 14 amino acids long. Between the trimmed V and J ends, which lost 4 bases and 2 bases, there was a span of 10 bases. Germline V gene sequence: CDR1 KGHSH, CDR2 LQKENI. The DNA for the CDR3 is TGTGCCAGCTCACGGCAACCCCCCACAGATACGCAGTATTTT. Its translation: CASSRQPPTDTQYF.

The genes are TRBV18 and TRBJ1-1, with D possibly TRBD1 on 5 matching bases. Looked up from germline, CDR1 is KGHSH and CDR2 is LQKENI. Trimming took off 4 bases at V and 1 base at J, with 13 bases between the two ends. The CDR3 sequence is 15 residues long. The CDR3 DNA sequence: TGTGCCAGCTCACGTAACAGGATGGGGAACACTGAAGCTTTCTTT. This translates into CASSRNRMGNTEAFF.

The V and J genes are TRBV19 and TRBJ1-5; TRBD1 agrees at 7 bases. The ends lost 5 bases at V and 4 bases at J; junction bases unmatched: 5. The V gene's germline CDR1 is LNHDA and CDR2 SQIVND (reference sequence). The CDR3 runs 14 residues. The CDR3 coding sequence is TGTGCCAGTAGTGTGGGACAGAATAATCAGCCCCAGCATTTT. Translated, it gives CASSVGQNNQPQHF.

The CDR3 DNA is TGCAGCGTCACGACTAGCGGGAGGGGAGATACGCAGTATTTT. Translating gives CSVTTSGRGDTQYF. The chain employs TRBV29-1 and TRBJ2-3; 14 positions match TRBD2. V shed 6 bases and J 5 bases; nucleotides not matched to a gene: 4. The germline V gene encodes CDR1 SQVTM and CDR2 ANQGSEA. The CDR3 is 14 amino acids.

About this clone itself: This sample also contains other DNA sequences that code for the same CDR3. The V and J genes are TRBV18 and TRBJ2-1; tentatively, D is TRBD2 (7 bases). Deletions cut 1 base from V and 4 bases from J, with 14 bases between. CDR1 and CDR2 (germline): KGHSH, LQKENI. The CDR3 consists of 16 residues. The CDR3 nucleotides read TGTGCCAGCTCACCACGCGGGGGCTTTTCGTACAATGAGCAGTTCTTC. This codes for CASSPRGGFSYNEQFF. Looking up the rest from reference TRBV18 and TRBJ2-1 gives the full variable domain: NAGVMQNPRHLVRRRGQEARLRCSPMKGHSHVYWYRQLPEEGLKFMVYLQKENIIDESGMPKERFSAEFPKEGPSILRIQQVVRGDSAAYFCASSPRGGFSYNEQFFGPGTRLTVL.

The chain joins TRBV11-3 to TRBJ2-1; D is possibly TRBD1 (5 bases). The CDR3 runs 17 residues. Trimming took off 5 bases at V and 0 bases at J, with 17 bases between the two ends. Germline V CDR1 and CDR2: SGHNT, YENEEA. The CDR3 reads CASSQSGRASSYNEQFF. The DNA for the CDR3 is TGTGCCAGCAGCCAAAGTGGCAGGGCCAGCTCCTACAATGAGCAGTTCTTC.

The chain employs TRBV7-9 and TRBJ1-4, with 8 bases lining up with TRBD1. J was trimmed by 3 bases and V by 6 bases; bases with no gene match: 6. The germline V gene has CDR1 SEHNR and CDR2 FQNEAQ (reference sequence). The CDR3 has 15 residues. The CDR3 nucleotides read TGTGCCAGCAGTAAGACAGGGGTTGCTAATGAAAAACTGTTTTTT. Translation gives CASSKTGVANEKLFF.

DNA for the CDR3: TGTGCCAGCAGCGGAGGTAGCGCGAGCTCCTACGAGCAGTACTTC. Its translation: CASSGGSASSYEQYF. This chain links TRBV5-4 with TRBJ2-7; D is possibly TRBD2 (5 bases). This CDR3 region has 15 residues. Trimming pared 4 bases from V and 0 bases from J, leaving 14 bases between. Germline V CDR1 and CDR2: SGHNT, YYREEE (reference sequence).

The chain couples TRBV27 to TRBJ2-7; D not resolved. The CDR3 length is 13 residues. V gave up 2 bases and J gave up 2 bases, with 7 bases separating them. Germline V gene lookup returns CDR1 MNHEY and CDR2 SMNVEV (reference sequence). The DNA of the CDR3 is TGTGCCAGCAGTTTACAGGCCACCTACGAGCAGTACTTC. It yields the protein CASSLQATYEQYF.

CDR3 sequence (DNA): TGTGCCAGCAGTCTAACAGGGTATAGCAATCAGCCCCAGCATTTT. Translated: CASSLTGYSNQPQHF. The chain has TRBV2 and TRBJ1-5; tentatively, D is TRBD1 (6 bases). In germline, CDR1 is SNHLY, CDR2 FYNNEI. The V end was cut by 5 bases, the J end by 0 bases, with 11 bases between. CDR3 length equals 15 residues.

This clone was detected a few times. CDR3 amino acids: CSVEGAGNYGYTF. The DNA for the CDR3 is TGCAGCGTTGAAGGGGCAGGGAACTATGGCTACACCTTC. The chain couples TRBV29-1 to TRBJ1-2; possible D gene TRBD1, 5 bases. CDR1 SQVTM and CDR2 ANQGSEA come from the germline V gene. The CDR3 loop spans 13 amino acids. With 1 base removed from V and 2 bases from J, the gap between germline ends came to 8 bases.

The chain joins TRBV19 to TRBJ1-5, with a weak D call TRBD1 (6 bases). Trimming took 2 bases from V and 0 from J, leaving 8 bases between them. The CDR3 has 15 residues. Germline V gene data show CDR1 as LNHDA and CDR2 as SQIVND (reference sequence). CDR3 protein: CASSIMGHSNQPQHF. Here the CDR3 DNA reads TGTGCCAGTAGTATAATGGGACATAGCAATCAGCCCCAGCATTTT.

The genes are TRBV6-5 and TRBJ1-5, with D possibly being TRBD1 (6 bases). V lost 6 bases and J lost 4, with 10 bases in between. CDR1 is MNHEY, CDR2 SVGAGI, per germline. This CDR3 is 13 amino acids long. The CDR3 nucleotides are TGTGCCAGCAGCGGACAGCTTAATCAGCCCCAGCATTTT. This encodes CASSGQLNQPQHF.

The CDR3 sequence: CASLRGNRGNTQPQHF. CDR3 bases: TGTGCCAGCCTTCGAGGTAACAGGGGGAATACTCAGCCCCAGCATTTT. The V call is TRBV28, the J call TRBJ1-5, with 8 bases aligning to TRBD1. Germline V gene lookup returns CDR1 MDHEN and CDR2 SYDVKM. Trimming cost V 8 bases and J 6 bases; bases outside gene matches: 15. The CDR3 contains 16 residues. The complete variable domain, with remaining parts taken from reference TRBV28 and TRBJ1-5, reads DVKVTQSSRYLVKRTGEKVFLECVQDMDHENMFWYRQDPGLGLRLIYFSYDVKMKEKGDIPEGYSVSREKKERFSLILESASTNQTSMYLCASLRGNRGNTQPQHFGDGTRLSIL.